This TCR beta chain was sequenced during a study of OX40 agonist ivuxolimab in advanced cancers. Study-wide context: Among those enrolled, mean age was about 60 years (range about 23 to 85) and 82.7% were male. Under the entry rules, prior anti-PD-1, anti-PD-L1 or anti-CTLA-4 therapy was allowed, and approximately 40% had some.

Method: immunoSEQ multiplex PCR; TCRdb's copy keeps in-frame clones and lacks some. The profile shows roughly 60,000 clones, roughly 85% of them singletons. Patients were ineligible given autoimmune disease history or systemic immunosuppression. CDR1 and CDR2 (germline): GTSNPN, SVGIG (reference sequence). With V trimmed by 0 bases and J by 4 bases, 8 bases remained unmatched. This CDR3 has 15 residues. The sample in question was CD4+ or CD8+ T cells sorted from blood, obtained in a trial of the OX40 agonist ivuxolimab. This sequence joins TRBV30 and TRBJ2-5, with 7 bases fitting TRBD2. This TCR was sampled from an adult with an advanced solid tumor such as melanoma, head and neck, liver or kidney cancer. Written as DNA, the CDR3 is TGTGCCTGGAGTGTCGGAGGACTAGTTCGAGAGACCCAGTACTTC. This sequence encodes CAWSVGGLVRETQYF.